This is a list of T cell receptor beta chains from one sample in a study of CD8 T cells in ankylosing spondylitis. TCRdb re-called the 5' RACE reads through MiXCR, storing one row per CDR3 protein. Among fewer than 250,000 distinct CDR3 sequences listed, about 16% were seen once. Source material: blood, either unsorted or a sorted T cell fraction (not recorded which). The receptors originated from a male donor with ankylosing spondylitis. Both conserved end residues are part of each CDR3. A D gene is named only where the DNA matches it firmly. Clone size is not always given. Where it is, it says once, few, many or a class for expanded clones.

TRBV27	few	-	TRBJ2-1	TGTGCCAGCAGTCCATCCTGGCGCGGTGAGCAGTTCTTC	CASSPSWRGEQFF
TRBV11-2	few	-	TRBJ2-1	TGTGCCAGCAGCTTCCGGGGGCCGGCGGGGAATGAGCAGTTCTTC	CASSFRGPAGNEQFF
TRBV5-1	-	-	TRBJ2-7	TGCGCCAGCAGCTTGTACAATGGAAGCTCCTACGAGCAGTACTTC	CASSLYNGSSYEQYF
TRBV12-3/TRBV12-4	-	-	TRBJ2-1	TGTGCCAGCAGTTACACGGGGCCCAGCTCCTACAATGAGCAGTTCTTC	CASSYTGPSSYNEQFF
TRBV7-9	-	-	TRBJ1-1	TGTGCCAGCAGCTTAGCCGGGGCCTACACTGAAGCTTTCTTT	CASSLAGAYTEAFF
TRBV7-9	many	-	TRBJ2-1	TGTGCCAGCAGCTTATCCCTAGCTGGCCAGCAGTTCTTC	CASSLSLAGQQFF
TRBV20-1	few	-	TRBJ1-5	TGCAGTGCTAGACCAGGGTTAGGGAATCAGCCCCAGCATTTT	CSARPGLGNQPQHF
TRBV12-3/TRBV12-4	few	-	TRBJ2-1	TGTGCCAGCCGAAAGGGCGGCATTCAATTCTACAATGAGCAGTTCTTC	CASRKGGIQFYNEQFF
TRBV5-5	-	TRBD2	TRBJ2-7	TGTGCCAGCAGCCCGGGACTAGCGGGGTTCTCCTACGAGCAGTACTTC	CASSPGLAGFSYEQYF
TRBV5-5	-	-	TRBJ1-5	TGTGCCAGCAGCTTGGAGACTTCTTATCAGCCCCAGCATTTT	CASSLETSYQPQHF
TRBV27	many	-	TRBJ2-1	TGTGCCAGCAGTTTAGGGGGGGACAGCTCCTACAATGAGCAGTTCTTC	CASSLGGDSSYNEQFF
TRBV28	many	TRBD2	TRBJ2-5	TGTGCCAGCAGTTTCCCGACTAGCGGCCCCCAAGAGACCCAGTACTTC	CASSFPTSGPQETQYF
TRBV7-3	few	TRBD1	TRBJ1-6	TGTGCCAGCAGCCAGACAGGGGGAGGTTCACCCCTCCACTTT	CASSQTGGGSPLHF
TRBV7-2	few	-	TRBJ1-3	TGTGCCAGCAGCTCGGACGACAGCGCTGGAAACACCATATATTTT	CASSSDDSAGNTIYF
TRBV7-1	few	-	TRBJ1-5	TGTGCCAGCAGCCGCCTTTTTGCGCTCTCCGGGAAAAGGGATTGGGATCAGCCCCAGCATTTT	CASSRLFALSGKRDWDQPQHF
TRBV12-3/TRBV12-4	few	TRBD1	TRBJ2-7	TGTGCCAGCAGTGAAAGGACAGGGTTCCTCTACGAGCAGTACTTC	CASSERTGFLYEQYF
TRBV12-3/TRBV12-4	-	TRBD2	TRBJ2-1	TGTGCCAGCAGTTTATTCTCGCTAGCGGGAGGGGGAGATGAGCAGTTCTTC	CASSLFSLAGGGDEQFF
TRBV4-1	few	-	TRBJ2-3	TGCGCCAGCAGCTGGTCGACGGAAACAGATACGCAGTATTTT	CASSWSTETDTQYF
TRBV4-1	-	-	TRBJ1-1	TGCGCCAGCAGCCAAGATATTGGGCTGGACACTGAAGCTTTCTTT	CASSQDIGLDTEAFF
TRBV4-3	-	-	TRBJ2-1	TGCGCCAGCAGCCGCACAGTGCTATCCTACAATGAGCAGTTCTTC	CASSRTVLSYNEQFF
TRBV7-8	few	TRBD1	TRBJ2-3	TGTGCCAGCAGGCTGGACAGGGGGAATGATAGAGATACGCAGTATTTT	CASRLDRGNDRDTQYF
TRBV30	-	-	TRBJ2-1	TGTGCCTGGAGTGCCCTTACAGGACTCCGTTTCAATGAGCAGTTCTTC	CAWSALTGLRFNEQFF
TRBV7-3	few	TRBD1	TRBJ1-2	TGTGCCAGCAGCACCACGGACAGGGATGGCTACACCTTC	CASSTTDRDGYTF
TRBV6-1	-	-	TRBJ1-1	TGTGCCAGCAGTGAAATACCAGAAGCTGAAGCTTTCTTT	CASSEIPEAEAFF
TRBV24-1	few	-	TRBJ2-7	TGTGCCACCAGTGATTTGGGCGAGCAGTACTTC	CATSDLGEQYF
TRBV6-6	few	-	TRBJ1-6	TGTGCCGCGTCGCGGGCGGAGAATTCACCCCTCCACTTT	CAASRAENSPLHF
TRBV4-1	few	-	TRBJ2-7	TGCGCCAGCAGCCAAGTTGTCCAGGGGGGACACGAGCAGTACTTC	CASSQVVQGGHEQYF
TRBV29-1	many	-	TRBJ2-2	TGCAGCGTACGCGGGACGGCCGAGAACACCGGGGAGCTGTTTTTT	CSVRGTAENTGELFF
TRBV11-1	-	-	TRBJ1-4	TGTGCCAGCAGCCCTTCCCCAAGGGTAGGGGCAACTAATGAAAAACTGTTTTTT	CASSPSPRVGATNEKLFF
TRBV29-1	few	-	TRBJ1-3	TGCAGCGTTGAGTCGACAGGCAGCAGCTCTGGAAACACCATATATTTT	CSVESTGSSSGNTIYF
TRBV20-1	-	-	TRBJ1-5	TGCAGTGCTCGCTCGGGCTCGGAGGAATATCAGCCCCAGCATTTT	CSARSGSEEYQPQHF
TRBV12-3/TRBV12-4	-	TRBD1	TRBJ1-4	TGTGCCAGCAGTCCTGGACAGGTTTACGAAAAACTGTTTTTT	CASSPGQVYEKLFF
TRBV2	few	-	TRBJ1-2	TGTGCCAGCACCCCAAGGGGGTTACCCTATGGCTACACCTTC	CASTPRGLPYGYTF
TRBV19	few	TRBD2	TRBJ2-1	TGTGCCAGTAGTCCCTGGACTAGCGGTAATGAGCAGTTCTTC	CASSPWTSGNEQFF
TRBV7-8	few	-	TRBJ2-3	TGTGCCAGCAGCCCCCCCCGGGGGTGGAGCACAGATACGCAGTATTTT	CASSPPRGWSTDTQYF
TRBV12-3/TRBV12-4	-	TRBD1	TRBJ1-5	TGTGCCAGCAGTCTTACCCACAGGGGAGCTTATCAGCCCCAGCATTTT	CASSLTHRGAYQPQHF
TRBV5-1	few	-	TRBJ2-2	TGCGCCAGCAGGGACGGGTTTACCGGGGAGCTGTTTTTT	CASRDGFTGELFF
TRBV19	few	TRBD1	TRBJ2-2	TGTGCCAGTAGTATGTGGGCAGGGGGCTCCGGGGAGCTGTTTTTT	CASSMWAGGSGELFF
TRBV20-1	-	TRBD2	TRBJ2-3	TGCAGTGCTAGGGATCCAGGCTGGACTAGCGGGGGTTCTAGCACAGATACGCAGTATTTT	CSARDPGWTSGGSSTDTQYF
TRBV6-1	-	-	TRBJ2-7	TGTGCCAGCAGTGAAGAACCCCTCGGAGGCGAGCAGTACTTC	CASSEEPLGGEQYF
TRBV29-1	many	TRBD2	TRBJ2-1	TGCAGCGTTGAAGGCATTAGCGGGAGGGCCTACAATGAGCAGTTCTTC	CSVEGISGRAYNEQFF
TRBV20-1	-	TRBD2	TRBJ2-7	TGCAGTGCTAGAGATCTTTGGGGGGGTTGGGACGAGCAGTACTTC	CSARDLWGGWDEQYF